The 18 T cell receptor beta chains listed next were all sequenced from one sample in a study of PD-1 blockade in classical Hodgkin lymphoma. The table came from immunoSEQ multiplex PCR; TCRdb's copy has only in-frame clones and leaves some out. The data contain roughly 40,000 clones, approximately 91% of them singletons. All patients experienced relapse after autologous stem cell transplantation, and brentuximab vedotin exposure was variable. This sample comprised peripheral blood mononuclear cells (PBMCs), obtained at baseline. These receptors all stem from a human donor with classical Hodgkin lymphoma.

The chain employs TRBV5-4 and TRBJ2-7; TRBD2 matches 14 bases. The trim removed 3 bases at V and 3 bases at J, leaving 17 bases unmatched. The CDR3 has 20 residues. Germline V gene lookup returns CDR1 SGHNT and CDR2 YYREEE (reference sequence). The CDR3, as DNA: TGTGCCAGCAGCTCAGAGTCCGGGACTAGCGGGGGCCTACCGTTCTACGAGCAGTACTTC. As protein: CASSSESGTSGGLPFYEQYF.

The rearrangement joins TRBV9 to TRBJ1-3; 7 bases fit TRBD1. Trimming cost V 0 bases and J 2 bases; bases outside gene matches: 5. Germline V gene sequence: CDR1 SGDLS, CDR2 YYNGEE. This CDR3 has 16 residues. In DNA, the CDR3 is TGTGCCAGCAGCGTAGAGACAGGGTTCCCTGGAAACACCATATATTTT. This encodes CASSVETGFPGNTIYF.

The chain carries TRBV18 and TRBJ1-5; 7 positions agree with TRBD1. This CDR3 has 14 amino acids. Germline loops: CDR1 KGHSH, CDR2 LQKENI. With V trimmed by 3 bases and J by 7 bases, 6 bases remained unmatched. The CDR3 spells CASSPDRSVQPQHF. CDR3 in DNA: TGTGCCAGCTCACCGGACAGGAGCGTACAGCCCCAGCATTTT.

This clone appeared a few times. V gene TRBV15 combines with J gene TRBJ1-4; no firm D call. V was trimmed by 0 bases and J by 0 bases, leaving 5 bases between them. This CDR3 is 15 amino acids long. Germline CDR1 and CDR2: LNHNV and YYDKDF (reference sequence). The CDR3 loop reads CATSRDAATNEKLFF. The CDR3 region has the DNA TGTGCCACCAGCAGAGACGCAGCAACTAATGAAAAACTGTTTTTT.

The sample holds one count of this clone. The chain carries TRBV29-1 and TRBJ2-4; D remains unclear. The CDR3 sequence is 13 residues long. Germline lookup yields CDR1 SQVTM and CDR2 ANQGSEA. V was pared by 2 bases and J by 5 bases, with 10 bases between. CDR3 in DNA: TGCAGCGTTGAATATCGAGACCAAAACATTCAGTACTTC. Its protein product is CSVEYRDQNIQYF.

This clone has more than one count but fewer than ten. In DNA, the CDR3 is TGTGCCAGCAGCTTAGCCCGAGGGTACGAGCAGTACTTC. The encoded protein is CASSLARGYEQYF. The chain links TRBV11-2 to TRBJ2-7; perhaps TRBD2 as D (5 bases). From germline, CDR1 is SGHAT and CDR2 FQNNGV. The CDR3 contains 13 residues. V lost 1 base and J lost 4, with 8 bases in between.

The chain employs TRBV4-2 and TRBJ2-2; 12 positions match TRBD2. The CDR3 sequence is 15 residues long. Germline loops: CDR1 LGHNA, CDR2 YNFKEQ. The trim removed 4 bases at V and 3 bases at J, leaving 0 bases unmatched. In DNA form, the CDR3 reads TGTGCCAGCAGCCGACTAGCGGGGGACACCGGGGAGCTGTTTTTT. Its protein is CASSRLAGDTGELFF.

This clone has a single count. The chain has TRBV23-1 and TRBJ2-7; D is unresolved. TRBV23-1 is annotated as an ORF whose role is uncertain. Trimming removed 9 bases at V and 2 bases at J, with 17 bases between. The CDR3 is made up of 14 amino acids. The CDR3 here is CARGIGGPAYEQYF. The CDR3 coding sequence is TGCGCCAGGGGAATAGGTGGGCCTGCCTACGAGCAGTACTTC.

J is TRBJ2-4 and V is TRBV5-4; possible D gene TRBD1, 5 bases. Germline CDR1 and CDR2: SGHNT and YYREEE (reference sequence). V lost 5 bases and J 8 bases, leaving 11 bases between the germline ends. The CDR3 is 12 amino acids. The CDR3 DNA is TGTGCCAGCAGTAACCCAGGGTACATTCAGTACTTC. Protein sequence: CASSNPGYIQYF.

A single count supports this clone. This chain connects TRBV7-3 to TRBJ2-1, with D hard to call. Looked up from germline, CDR1 is SGHTA and CDR2 is FQGTGA. V lost 2 bases and J lost 6, with 14 bases in between. This CDR3 contains 15 residues. In nucleotides, the CDR3 is TGTGCCAGCAGCTTATCTGTAGGGCCCGTCAATGAGCAGTTCTTC. This translates into CASSLSVGPVNEQFF.

This chain joins TRBV9 and TRBJ2-2; D is ambiguous. CDR3 size: 15 residues. Germline V gives CDR1 SGDLS, CDR2 YYNGEE. Trimming left V 2 bases short and J 0 bases short, with 8 bases between. In nucleotides, the CDR3 is TGTGCCAGCAGCGTGTACGGATCGAACACCGGGGAGCTGTTTTTT. This sequence encodes CASSVYGSNTGELFF.

The rearrangement uses TRBV21-1 and TRBJ1-4; TRBD1, the table's D call, was not compared with the DNA. TRBV21-1 is a pseudogene locus. This CDR3 has 18 amino acids. Here the CDR3 DNA reads TGTGCCAGCAGCAAAAGGCGGGGAAGAGACAGGGGTGGCGAAAAACTGTTTTTT. Protein product: CASSKRRGRDRGGEKLFF.

The J gene is TRBJ2-7, the V gene TRBV6-6; 7 bases align to TRBD2. Germline assignment: CDR1 MNHNY and CDR2 SVGAGI (reference sequence). With 6 bases clipped from V and 1 base from J, the junction kept 9 bases outside the gene matches. The CDR3 has 15 residues. The CDR3 loop is CASRVSRGLSYEQYF. The CDR3 DNA follows: TGTGCCAGCAGAGTTTCAAGGGGACTATCCTACGAGCAGTACTTC.

The rearrangement links TRBV5-1 to TRBJ2-1; 9 nucleotides match TRBD2. V shed 4 bases, J shed 10 bases, and the junction held 12 bases outside the gene matches. The germline V gene has CDR1 SGHRS and CDR2 YFSETQ. This CDR3 is built from 15 residues. The CDR3: CASSRLRGGVGEQFF. For the CDR3, the DNA is TGCGCCAGCAGCCGCCTTCGCGGGGGGGTGGGGGAGCAGTTCTTC.

The J gene is TRBJ1-5, the V gene TRBV27, with D possibly being TRBD1 (5 bases). There are 14 residues in the CDR3. Germline lookup yields CDR1 MNHEY and CDR2 SMNVEV (reference sequence). V was shortened by 7 bases and J by 3 bases, with 13 bases between the two germline ends. CDR3 bases: TGTGCCAGCAAACCGGGGGGTTTCAATCAGCCCCAGCATTTT. Its protein is CASKPGGFNQPQHF.

This sequence joins TRBV4-1 and TRBJ1-5; D ambiguous. The CDR3 covers 14 residues. V dropped 2 bases and J dropped 4 bases, with 9 bases sitting between them. Germline CDR1 is MGHRA and CDR2 is YSYEKL. CDR3 sequence (DNA): TGCGCCAGCAGCCAAAGGGAGTTGAATCAGCCCCAGCATTTT. Translated, it gives CASSQRELNQPQHF.

This clone was counted between two and nine times. The chain is built from TRBV27 and TRBJ2-5, with TRBD2 matching over 11 bases. Germline CDR1 and CDR2: MNHEY and SMNVEV (reference sequence). The CDR3 has 15 residues. After removal of 2 bases from V and 5 bases from J, the junction contained 4 bases not matched to a gene. The CDR3 loop reads CASSLTSGRSETQYF. DNA for the CDR3: TGTGCCAGCAGTTTAACTAGCGGGAGATCTGAGACCCAGTACTTC.

Only one count was recorded for this clone. J is TRBJ1-2 and V is TRBV28; D is perhaps TRBD1 (6 bases). Germline loops: CDR1 MDHEN, CDR2 SYDVKM. V lost 4 bases and J lost 6, with 15 bases in between. The CDR3 spans 14 residues. CDR3 in DNA: TGTGCCAGCAGTTCGAGTGGACAGCGCGATGGCTACACCTTC. Protein product: CASSSSGQRDGYTF.